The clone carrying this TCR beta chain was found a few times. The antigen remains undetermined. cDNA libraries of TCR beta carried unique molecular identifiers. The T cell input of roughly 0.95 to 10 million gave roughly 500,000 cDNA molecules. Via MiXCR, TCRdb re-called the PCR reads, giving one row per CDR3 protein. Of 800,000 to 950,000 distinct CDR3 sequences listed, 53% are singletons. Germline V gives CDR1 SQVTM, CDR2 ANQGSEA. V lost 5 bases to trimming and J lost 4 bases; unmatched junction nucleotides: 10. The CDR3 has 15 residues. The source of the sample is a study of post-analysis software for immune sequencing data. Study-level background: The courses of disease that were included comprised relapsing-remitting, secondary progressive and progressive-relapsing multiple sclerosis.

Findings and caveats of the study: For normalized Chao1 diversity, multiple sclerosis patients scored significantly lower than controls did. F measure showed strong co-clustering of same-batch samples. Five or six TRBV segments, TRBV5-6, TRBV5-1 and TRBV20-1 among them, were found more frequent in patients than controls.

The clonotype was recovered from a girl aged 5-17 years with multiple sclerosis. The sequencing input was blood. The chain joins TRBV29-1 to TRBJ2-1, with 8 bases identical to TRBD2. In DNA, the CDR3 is TGCAGCGTTCAGATCGGCGGGAGGAGTTACAATGAGCAGTTCTTC. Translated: CSVQIGGRSYNEQFF.